This TCR beta chain was found in a study of radiotherapy plus CTLA-4 blockade in lung cancer. Background on the study: Across the patients, objective responses occurred in approximately 19%, and disease control in roughly 31%.

CTLA-4 blockade using ipilimumab, together with focal radiation, was received by patients with chemo-refractory metastatic non-small-cell lung cancer. Germline V gene sequence: CDR1 MGHRA, CDR2 YSYEKL. V shed 1 base and J shed 0 bases, with 18 bases lying between them. The CDR3 has 19 amino acids. This clone occurred a few times. Clones were sequenced by immunoSEQ multiplex PCR, and TCRdb holds only the in-frame ones, with some missing. The table lists about 33,000 clones, over 75% of them singletons. The sequence came from a human donor with non-small cell lung cancer that progressed on radiotherapy plus ipilimumab. This chain joins TRBV4-1 and TRBJ1-4; weak D call: TRBD1 (6 bases). The sequencing used peripheral blood, collected from a patient treated with radiotherapy plus ipilimumab. CDR3 bases: TGCGCCAGCAGCCAAGTCACAGGGCGTGGTCCTGCAACTAATGAAAAACTGTTTTTT. Protein sequence: CASSQVTGRGPATNEKLFF.